Listed below are T cell receptor beta chains from one sample, sequenced in a study of patients and donors after allogeneic stem cell transplantation. TCRdb reanalysed the RT-PCR reads using MiXCR and keeps one entry per CDR3 protein. The sample has about 150,000 distinct CDR3 sequences, 30% to 45% seen once. The material sequenced was blood, either unsorted or a sorted T cell fraction (not recorded which). All receptors come from a human donor who was either an allogeneic HSCT recipient or a stem cell or donor lymphocyte infusion donor (not recorded which). It is not recorded whose cells these are; they may come from a transplant donor. Both conserved end residues are part of each CDR3. The order of the fields is clone size, V gene, J gene, D gene, CDR3 DNA, CDR3 protein. A D gene is named only where the DNA matches it firmly. Clone size is shown for a subset of rows, as once, few, many or a class of expanded clone.

.	TRBV6-6	TRBJ2-4	.	TGTGCCAGCGGGGACTCACTTGGAAGCATTCAGTACTTC	CASGDSLGSIQYF
few	TRBV29-1	TRBJ1-5	.	TGCAGCGTTGAAATACAGTCCAATCAGCCCCAGCATTTT	CSVEIQSNQPQHF
.	TRBV3-1	TRBJ1-3	.	TGTGCCAGCAGCCTTGTGCCGGGAGCTGGAAACACCATATATTTT	CASSLVPGAGNTIYF
few	TRBV27	TRBJ1-2	TRBD1	TGTGCCAGCAGTTTTACAGGGGCGGATGGCTACACCTTC	CASSFTGADGYTF
.	TRBV12-3/TRBV12-4	TRBJ1-1	TRBD1	TGTGCCAGCAGCTATCGACAGGGTTTGGATGCTTTCTTT	CASSYRQGLDAFF
.	TRBV5-1	TRBJ2-3	TRBD1	TGCGCCAGCAGCACCAACAGGGGAGATACGCAGTATTTT	CASSTNRGDTQYF
few	TRBV5-4	TRBJ1-2	TRBD1	TGTGCCAGCAGCTTAGGCCAGCTGACAGGGGGCGGTCACTATGGCTACACCTTC	CASSLGQLTGGGHYGYTF
.	TRBV11-1	TRBJ1-1	.	TGTGCCAGCAGCTTAGCGTTAGACCTGAACACTGAAGCTTTCTTT	CASSLALDLNTEAFF
.	TRBV4-3	TRBJ2-3	TRBD2	TGCGCCAGCAGCCAAGCCCCCGGGCTAGCGGGGAGCACAGATACGCAGTATTTT	CASSQAPGLAGSTDTQYF
few	TRBV20-1	TRBJ1-5	.	TGCAGTGCTAGAGATCGCGAGGTATGGGGGGGCAATCAGCCCCAGCATTTT	CSARDREVWGGNQPQHF
.	TRBV20-1	TRBJ1-1	.	TGCAGTGCTAGATGGGGGACTGAAGCTTTCTTT	CSARWGTEAFF
.	TRBV6-6	TRBJ1-5	TRBD1	TGTGCCAGCAGTCTGACAGGGGTAAATCAGCCCCAGCATTTT	CASSLTGVNQPQHF
.	TRBV9	TRBJ1-6	.	TGTGCCAGCGCCGCCTTCCAGGGATTTAATTCACCCCTCCACTTT	CASAAFQGFNSPLHF
.	TRBV4-3	TRBJ1-5	.	TGCGCCAGCAGCCAATTCCGACAGGACGAAACCCCCCAGCATTTT	CASSQFRQDETPQHF
.	TRBV12-3/TRBV12-4	TRBJ1-1	TRBD1	TGTGCCAGCAGTCCTACGACAGGGGGGAACACTGAAGCTTTCTTT	CASSPTTGGNTEAFF
.	TRBV5-1	TRBJ2-4	TRBD2	TGCGCCAGCAGCCCTCGGACTAGCGGGGGATCCGTAGCCAAAAACATTCAGTACTTC	CASSPRTSGGSVAKNIQYF
.	TRBV6-6	TRBJ1-1	.	TGTGCCAGCAGTTACTCTGGGAGGATTTCCTCGAACACTGAAGCTTTCTTT	CASSYSGRISSNTEAFF
.	TRBV6-5	TRBJ1-1	.	TGTGCCACCTCGGGACCAGACACTGAAGCTTTCTTT	CATSGPDTEAFF
.	TRBV5-1	TRBJ2-5	.	TGCGCCAGCAGCTTTTTCGGTGGGGAGACCCAGTACTTC	CASSFFGGETQYF
.	TRBV6-2/TRBV6-3	TRBJ2-1	.	TGTGCCAGCAGTTACCTCGTAGGGTTCACCTACAATGAGCAGTTCTTC	CASSYLVGFTYNEQFF